This is a list of T cell receptor beta chains from one sample in a study of T-cell memory formation after mild COVID-19. TCRdb ran MiXCR on the 5' RACE reads and lists one entry per CDR3 protein. The table shows 300,000 to 400,000 distinct CDR3 sequences, with more than 15% occurring only once. The sample was PBMCs or a T cell subset sorted from them (not recorded which). The receptor source for this set is a man aged 18-30 years who had mild COVID-19 (a few samples of this study predate the infection). Cell type and time point are not known. The CDR3 runs from the conserved cysteine through the conserved F or W. The D gene is left open where the match is weak. Clone size is stated in some rows and not others, as once, few, many or a class when expanded.

size	V	J	D	DNA	CDR3
NA	TRBV10-3	TRBJ1-2	NA	TGTGCCATCAGCAAGGTCGGGGACTATGGCTACACCTTC	CAISKVGDYGYTF
NA	TRBV11-3	TRBJ1-1	TRBD1	TGTGCCAGCAGCTTGACAGGGTCGGTTGAAGCTTTCTTT	CASSLTGSVEAFF
many	TRBV9	TRBJ2-5	NA	TGTGCCAGCAGCGTAACCTCAAGCGGACAAGAGACCCAGTACTTC	CASSVTSSGQETQYF
few	TRBV30	TRBJ2-7	NA	TGTGCCTGGAGTGTGGGGTTTTCGAATTCCGAGCAGTACTTC	CAWSVGFSNSEQYF
few	TRBV5-4	TRBJ2-5	NA	TGTGCCAGCAGCTCCGTCGCGGGAGAGACCCAGTACTTC	CASSSVAGETQYF
NA	TRBV29-1	TRBJ2-3	NA	TGCAGCGTTGAAGAGGGTCGGGGGACGAATACGCAGTATTTT	CSVEEGRGTNTQYF
NA	TRBV9	TRBJ2-3	NA	TGTGCCAGCAGCGTAGGGAGTTTCAGTAGCACAGATACGCAGTATTTT	CASSVGSFSSTDTQYF
NA	TRBV4-3	TRBJ2-5	TRBD2	TGCGCCAGCAGCCGATTAGCGGGGGCCCGAGAGACCCAGTACTTC	CASSRLAGARETQYF
few	TRBV7-2	TRBJ2-3	TRBD2	TGTGCCAGCAGCTTTGCCGGGGGGGCCTCAGATACGCAGTATTTT	CASSFAGGASDTQYF
few	TRBV14	TRBJ1-1	NA	TGTGCCAGCAGCCAATTTTGGGGGTCCATGAACACTGAAGCTTTCTTT	CASSQFWGSMNTEAFF
NA	TRBV20-1	TRBJ2-2	NA	TGCAGTGCAGAACAGGGTGGGTCCTTGGGCACCGGGGAGCTGTTTTTT	CSAEQGGSLGTGELFF
NA	TRBV10-3	TRBJ2-2	TRBD2	TGTGCCACAAAACCGGGACTAGCAAATACCGGGGAGCTGTTTTTT	CATKPGLANTGELFF
NA	TRBV24-1	TRBJ1-5	NA	TGTGCCACCAGTGTCAGGGATGATCAGCCCCAGCATTTT	CATSVRDDQPQHF
NA	TRBV24-1	TRBJ1-2	TRBD1	TGTGCCTCCCCACCCCCAGCACAGGGGGACTATGGCTACACCTTC	CASPPPAQGDYGYTF
many	TRBV5-4	TRBJ2-3	NA	TGTGCCAGCAGCTTAGGAAGCGGCACAGATACGCAGTATTTT	CASSLGSGTDTQYF
few	TRBV4-1	TRBJ1-2	NA	TGCGCCAGCAGCCAAGGTTCAGTATCTGGCTACACCTTC	CASSQGSVSGYTF
NA	TRBV6-2/TRBV6-3	TRBJ2-5	NA	TGTGCCAGCAGTTACACAGAGACCCAGTACTTC	CASSYTETQYF
NA	TRBV2	TRBJ1-3	NA	TGTGCCAGTTCCACGGGGGAAAACACCATATATTTT	CASSTGENTIYF
few	TRBV6-5	TRBJ2-2	NA	TGTGCCAGCAGTTACAGGAGTCCGACCGGGGAGCTGTTTTTT	CASSYRSPTGELFF
NA	TRBV7-9	TRBJ2-3	NA	TGTGCCAGCAGCTCCCGAATGGGGCCAGATACGCAGTATTTT	CASSSRMGPDTQYF
NA	TRBV19	TRBJ2-3	NA	TGTGCCAGTCTCCCCGGGCTTGGGCCAGCTGATACGCAGTATTTT	CASLPGLGPADTQYF
NA	TRBV7-6	TRBJ2-1	NA	TGTGCCAGCAGCTTCGTCAACGTCGGCAATGAGCAGTTCTTC	CASSFVNVGNEQFF
many	TRBV9	TRBJ2-1	TRBD1	TGTGCCAGCAGCGTTAACAGGGGCAATGAGCAGTTCTTC	CASSVNRGNEQFF
few	TRBV20-1	TRBJ2-1	NA	TGCAGTGCGGCCAACTCCTACAATGAGCAGTTCTTC	CSAANSYNEQFF
NA	TRBV12-3/TRBV12-4	TRBJ1-2	NA	TGTGCCAGCAGAGGGACGCAGGGAGTCTATGGCTACACCTTC	CASRGTQGVYGYTF
few	TRBV25-1	TRBJ2-3	NA	TGTGCCAGCAACTCCGGACAGCCAGATACGCAGTATTTT	CASNSGQPDTQYF
NA	TRBV4-3	TRBJ2-5	TRBD1	TGCGCCAGCAGCACCAGCCGGGACAGGAGGGGAGAGACCCAGTACTTC	CASSTSRDRRGETQYF
few	TRBV20-1	TRBJ2-5	TRBD1	TGCAGTGCTACAGGGGGCTTGGACCAGACCCAGTACTTC	CSATGGLDQTQYF
NA	TRBV5-6	TRBJ1-2	NA	TGTGCCAGCAGTTCGGATCCGCCCTATGGCTACACCTTC	CASSSDPPYGYTF
NA	TRBV20-1	TRBJ1-5	NA	TGCAGTGCTAGAGGACATAGCAATCAGCCCCAGCATTTT	CSARGHSNQPQHF
NA	TRBV5-1	TRBJ2-1	TRBD1	TGCGCCAGCAGCTCGGATCCCCGGGGACAGGGGCCGAATGAGCAGTTCTTC	CASSSDPRGQGPNEQFF
few	TRBV10-2	TRBJ1-2	NA	TGCGCCAGCAGAAATCAGCCGATGAATGGCTACACCTTC	CASRNQPMNGYTF
many	TRBV7-2	TRBJ2-3	TRBD2	TGTGCCAGCAGCTACCCCCTCGGGGGGGCCCCAGATACGCAGTATTTT	CASSYPLGGAPDTQYF
few	TRBV7-3	TRBJ2-3	NA	TGTGCCAGCAGCTCCTCAGGGCGTGGGAACACAGATACGCAGTATTTT	CASSSSGRGNTDTQYF
many	TRBV5-4	TRBJ2-5	NA	TGTGCCAGCAGCTCCTCGACTAGGCAAGAGACCCAGTACTTC	CASSSSTRQETQYF
few	TRBV7-3	TRBJ2-2	TRBD2	TGTGCCAGCAGCCCGTGGGCGGGGGGAAGCACCGGGGAGCTGTTTTTT	CASSPWAGGSTGELFF
many	TRBV4-1	TRBJ1-1	NA	TGCGCCAGCAGCAGACAGCTGAACACTGAAGCTTTCTTT	CASSRQLNTEAFF
many	TRBV5-1	TRBJ1-1	NA	TGCGCCAGCAGCTTGGGTGAAGGGAGCACTGAAGCTTTCTTT	CASSLGEGSTEAFF
few	TRBV12-5	TRBJ2-3	NA	TGTGCTAGTGCCGCCGATGGAGATACGCAGTATTTT	CASAADGDTQYF
few	TRBV4-1	TRBJ1-5	NA	TGCGCCAGCAGCCAACGTTACGCAGACCCTAATCAGCCCCAGCATTTT	CASSQRYADPNQPQHF
few	TRBV2	TRBJ1-1	NA	TGTGCCAGCAGTGCGGTCTCGGGAGACACTGAAGCTTTCTTT	CASSAVSGDTEAFF
NA	TRBV7-8	TRBJ2-3	TRBD2	TGTGCCAGCAGCTGGGGGACTAGCGGGGGGCCTTTGGATACGCAGTATTTT	CASSWGTSGGPLDTQYF
few	TRBV7-9	TRBJ2-1	NA	TGTGCCAGCAGCTCTGTTTACAATGAGCAGTTCTTC	CASSSVYNEQFF
NA	TRBV11-2	TRBJ2-3	TRBD2	TGTGCCAGCAGCTCCCACTCTGGGGGACTAGTAGCAGATACGCAGTATTTT	CASSSHSGGLVADTQYF
NA	TRBV10-3	TRBJ1-1	NA	TGTGCCATCAGTGCAGTGGACGGAAACCCTGAAGCTTTCTTT	CAISAVDGNPEAFF
many	TRBV6-6	TRBJ2-5	NA	TGTGCCAGCAGGAAAGAGACCCAGTACTTC	CASRKETQYF
NA	TRBV20-1	TRBJ1-2	NA	TGCAGTGTCCCATCCCGGGTAGGGGCCGGTAACTATGGCTACACCTTC	CSVPSRVGAGNYGYTF
many	TRBV12-3/TRBV12-4	TRBJ2-3	NA	TGTGCCAGCGCCACCGGGCGTAGCACAGATACGCAGTATTTT	CASATGRSTDTQYF
NA	TRBV4-1	TRBJ2-2	NA	TGCGCCAGCAGCCCCCGGTTTACACCCACCGGGGAGCTGTTTTTT	CASSPRFTPTGELFF
few	TRBV5-1	TRBJ2-5	TRBD1	TGCGCCAGCACCTGGCCTCGGACAGGGGGAGGCGAGACCCAGTACTTC	CASTWPRTGGGETQYF
many	TRBV9	TRBJ2-5	TRBD1	TGTGCCAGCAGCACTGACAGGGGTCAGACCCAGTACTTC	CASSTDRGQTQYF